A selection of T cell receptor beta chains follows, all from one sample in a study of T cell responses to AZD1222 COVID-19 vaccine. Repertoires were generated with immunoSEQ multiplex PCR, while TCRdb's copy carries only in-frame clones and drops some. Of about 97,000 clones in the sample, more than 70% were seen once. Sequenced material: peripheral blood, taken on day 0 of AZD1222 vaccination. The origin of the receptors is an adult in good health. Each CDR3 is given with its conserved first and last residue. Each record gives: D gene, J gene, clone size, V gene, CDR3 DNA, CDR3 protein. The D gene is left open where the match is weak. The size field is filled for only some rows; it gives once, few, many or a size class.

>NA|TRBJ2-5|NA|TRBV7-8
TGTGCCAGCAGCTTAAATCGGGGGCTCGGGGAGACCCAGTACTTC
CASSLNRGLGETQYF
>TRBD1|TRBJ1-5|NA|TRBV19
TGTGCCAGTAGCCAGGGGGTTAATAGCAATCAGCCCCAGCATTTT
CASSQGVNSNQPQHF
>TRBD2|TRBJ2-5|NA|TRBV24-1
TGTGCCACCAGTGGGTCTAGCGGGGGTGTACAAGAGACCCAGTACTTC
CATSGSSGGVQETQYF
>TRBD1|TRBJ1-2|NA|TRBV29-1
TGCAGCGGAGAGGGGACAGGGTATGGCTACACCTTC
CSGEGTGYGYTF
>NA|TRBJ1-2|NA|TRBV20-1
TGCAGTGCTAGAGAGGATTATGGCTACACCTTC
CSAREDYGYTF
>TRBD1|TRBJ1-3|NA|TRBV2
TGTGCCAGCAGCGACCGGGACAGGATTTCTGGAAACACCATATATTTT
CASSDRDRISGNTIYF
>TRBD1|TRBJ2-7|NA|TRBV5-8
TGTGCCAGCAGCTTGGTTCGTCAGAACAGGGGGCATCAGTACTTC
CASSLVRQNRGHQYF
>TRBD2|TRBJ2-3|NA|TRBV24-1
TGTGCCACCAGTGATTTGAAAACTAGCGGGGTCGCAGATACGCAGTATTTT
CATSDLKTSGVADTQYF
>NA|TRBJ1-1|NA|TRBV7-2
TGTGCCAGCAGCTTACTAGGGCGAGCTTTCTTT
CASSLLGRAFF
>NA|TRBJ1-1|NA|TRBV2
TGTGCCAGCAGGACGACAAAGGGTCCGAACACTGAAGCTTTCTTT
CASRTTKGPNTEAFF
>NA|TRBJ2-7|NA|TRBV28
TGTGCCAGCAGTTTTCGACCTGAGGCCTACGAGCAGTACTTC
CASSFRPEAYEQYF
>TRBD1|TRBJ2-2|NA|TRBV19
TGTGCCAGTACCGCCGGGACAGGGGGAGCCGGGGAGCTGTTTTTT
CASTAGTGGAGELFF
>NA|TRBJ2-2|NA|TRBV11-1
TGTGCCAGCAGCCTCCGCCGGGACACCAACACCGGGGAGCTGTTTTTT
CASSLRRDTNTGELFF
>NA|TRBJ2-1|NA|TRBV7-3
TGTGCCAGCAGCTACACTCTATACGGCGAGCAGTTCTTC
CASSYTLYGEQFF
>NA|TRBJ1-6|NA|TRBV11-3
TGTGCCAGCAGCCAGGGTGAAGCTTCACCCCTCCACTTT
CASSQGEASPLHF
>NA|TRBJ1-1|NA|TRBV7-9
TGTGCCAGCAGCCACCAAACAGGGCTCAGCCCTGAAGCTTTCTTT
CASSHQTGLSPEAFF
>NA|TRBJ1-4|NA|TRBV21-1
TGTGCCAGCAGCAAGGACAGGGGAGGTCTTGCGGCTAATGAAAAACTGTTTTTT
CASSKDRGGLAANEKLFF
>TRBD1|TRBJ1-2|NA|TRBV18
TGTGCCAGCTCACCAGATGTAGGACAGGGAGGAGGCTACACCTTC
CASSPDVGQGGGYTF
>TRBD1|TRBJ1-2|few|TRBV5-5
TGTGCCAGCAGCTTCCGGGACAGGGAGCGTGGCTACACCTTC
CASSFRDRERGYTF
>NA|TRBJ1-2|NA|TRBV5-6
TGTGCCAGCAGCTTGGTGGGCGGTGCCCGCTCCGGAAACTATGGCTACACCTTC
CASSLVGGARSGNYGYTF
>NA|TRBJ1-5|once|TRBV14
TGTGCCAGCAGCCAATCGCCCTACTCCCCTCAGCATTTT
CASSQSPYSPQHF
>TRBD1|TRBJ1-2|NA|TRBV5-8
TGTGCCAGCGGGCGGACAGGGGGCTACACCTTC
CASGRTGGYTF
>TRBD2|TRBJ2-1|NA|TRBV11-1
TGTGCCAGCAGCCCAAATAGCGGGACCTACAATGAGCAGTTCTTC
CASSPNSGTYNEQFF
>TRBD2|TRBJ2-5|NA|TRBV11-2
TGTGCCAGCAGCTTATCGAGCGGGGGGGCCCGGGAGACCCAGTACTTC
CASSLSSGGARETQYF
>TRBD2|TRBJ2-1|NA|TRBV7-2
TGTGCCAGCAGCTACGCGGGGGGGCAAGAAAATGAGCAGTTCTTC
CASSYAGGQENEQFF
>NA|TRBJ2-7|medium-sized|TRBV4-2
TGTGCCAGCAGCCAAGAGGCGGGGAGCTCCTACGAGCAGTACTTC
CASSQEAGSSYEQYF
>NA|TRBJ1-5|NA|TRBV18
TGTGCCAGCTCATTGGTGGGGGAAGGCCAGCCCCAGCATTTT
CASSLVGEGQPQHF
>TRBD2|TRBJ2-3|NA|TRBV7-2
TGTGCCAGCAGCCAAGTTGGGGGGGTCACAGATACGCAGTATTTT
CASSQVGGVTDTQYF
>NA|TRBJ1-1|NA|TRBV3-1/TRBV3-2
TGTGCCAGCAGCCAAGGACCGGTGGGGTACGCTGAAGCTTTCTTT
CASSQGPVGYAEAFF
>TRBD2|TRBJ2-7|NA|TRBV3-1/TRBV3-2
TGTGCCAGCAGCCGGACTAGCGGTTACGAGCAGTACTTC
CASSRTSGYEQYF
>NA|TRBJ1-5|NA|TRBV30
TGTGCCTGGAGTGTAAAGTTTGCACTCGATCAGCCCCAGCATTTT
CAWSVKFALDQPQHF
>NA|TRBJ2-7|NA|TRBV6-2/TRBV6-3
TGTGCCAGCAGCCGCAGGGTACCCGAGCAGTACTTC
CASSRRVPEQYF
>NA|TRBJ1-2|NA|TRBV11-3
TGTGCCAGCAGCTTAGGTTGGCAGAACTATGGCTACACCTTC
CASSLGWQNYGYTF
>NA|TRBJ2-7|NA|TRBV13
TGTGCCAGCAGCTTAGGCCTCGAAATATTGGACGGGAAATACGAGCAGTACTTC
CASSLGLEILDGKYEQYF
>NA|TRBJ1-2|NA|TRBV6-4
TGTGCCAGCAGTGACTACCCCTTTAACTATGGCTACACCTTC
CASSDYPFNYGYTF
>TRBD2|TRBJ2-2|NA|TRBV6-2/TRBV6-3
TGTGCCAGCAGTCCAAGCGGGGAGGGTACCGGGGAGCTGTTTTTT
CASSPSGEGTGELFF
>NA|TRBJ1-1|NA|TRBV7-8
TGTGCCAGCAGCCCTCAAGGTGGGGGTAACACTGAAGCTTTCTTT
CASSPQGGGNTEAFF
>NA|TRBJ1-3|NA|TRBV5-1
TGCGCCAGCAGCTTGGCCGGGGGAAACACCATATATTTT
CASSLAGGNTIYF
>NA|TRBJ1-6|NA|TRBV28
TGTGCCATCCAACCCGGGACAACGCTGAATTCACCCCTCCACTTT
CAIQPGTTLNSPLHF
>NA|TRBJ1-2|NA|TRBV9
TGTGCCAGCAGCGTAGTCCTAGGGTCGGGCTACACCTTC
CASSVVLGSGYTF
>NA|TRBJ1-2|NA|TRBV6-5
TGTGCCAGCAGTAGGGGACAAGTGGACTATGGCTACACCTTC
CASSRGQVDYGYTF